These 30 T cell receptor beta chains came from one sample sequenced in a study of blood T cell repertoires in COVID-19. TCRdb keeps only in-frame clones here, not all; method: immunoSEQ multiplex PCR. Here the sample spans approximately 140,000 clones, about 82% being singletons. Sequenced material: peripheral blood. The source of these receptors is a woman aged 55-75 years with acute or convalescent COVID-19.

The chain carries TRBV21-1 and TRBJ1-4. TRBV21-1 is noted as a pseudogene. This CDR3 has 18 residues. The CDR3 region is CASSKGAAVFMANEKLFF. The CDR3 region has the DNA TGTGCCAGCAGCAAAGGAGCGGCCGTCTTTATGGCTAATGAAAAACTGTTTTTT.

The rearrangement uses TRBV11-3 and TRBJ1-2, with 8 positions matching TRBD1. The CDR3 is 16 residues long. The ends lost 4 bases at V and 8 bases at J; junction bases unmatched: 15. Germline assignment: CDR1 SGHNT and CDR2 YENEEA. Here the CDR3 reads CASSSARDRGRRGYTF. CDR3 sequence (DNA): TGTGCCAGCAGCTCAGCGCGAGACAGGGGCCGGAGGGGCTACACCTTC.

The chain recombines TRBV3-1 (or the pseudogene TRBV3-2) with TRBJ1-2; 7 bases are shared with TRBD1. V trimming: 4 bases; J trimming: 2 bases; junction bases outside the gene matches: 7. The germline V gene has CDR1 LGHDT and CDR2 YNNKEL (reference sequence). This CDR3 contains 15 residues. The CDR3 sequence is CASSLNADRNYGYTF. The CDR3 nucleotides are TGTGCCAGCAGCCTAAACGCGGACAGGAACTATGGCTACACCTTC.

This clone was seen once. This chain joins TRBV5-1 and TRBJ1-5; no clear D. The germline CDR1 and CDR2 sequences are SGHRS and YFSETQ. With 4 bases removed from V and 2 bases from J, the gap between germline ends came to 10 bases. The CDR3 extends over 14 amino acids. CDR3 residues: CASSPGSGNQPQHF. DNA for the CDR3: TGCGCCAGCAGCCCGGGATCGGGCAATCAGCCCCAGCATTTT.

The CDR3 sequence: CASLTSFRGYEQYF. CDR3 nucleotide sequence: TGTGCCAGCTTGACTAGCTTTCGCGGTTACGAGCAGTACTTC. The V call is TRBV6-5, the J call TRBJ2-7; 7 nucleotides align to TRBD2. Germline CDR1 MNHEY, CDR2 SVGAGI. This CDR3 is 14 amino acids long. The trim removed 8 bases at V and 4 bases at J, leaving 11 bases unmatched.

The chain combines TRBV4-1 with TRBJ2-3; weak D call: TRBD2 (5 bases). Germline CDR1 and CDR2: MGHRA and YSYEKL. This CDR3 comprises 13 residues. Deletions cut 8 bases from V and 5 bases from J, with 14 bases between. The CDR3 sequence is CASASREGDTQYF. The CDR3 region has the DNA TGCGCCAGCGCTTCACGGGAAGGAGATACGCAGTATTTT.

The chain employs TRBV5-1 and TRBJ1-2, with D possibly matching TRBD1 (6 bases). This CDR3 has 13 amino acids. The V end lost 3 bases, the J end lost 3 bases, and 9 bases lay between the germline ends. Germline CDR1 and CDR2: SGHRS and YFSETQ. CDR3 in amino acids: CASSSGQYYGYTF. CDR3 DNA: TGCGCCAGCAGCTCAGGACAGTACTATGGCTACACCTTC.

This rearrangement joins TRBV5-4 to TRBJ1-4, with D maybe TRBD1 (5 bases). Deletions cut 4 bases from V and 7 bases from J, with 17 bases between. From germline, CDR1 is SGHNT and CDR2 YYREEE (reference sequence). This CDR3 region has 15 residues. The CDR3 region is CASSLDSRPSEKLFF. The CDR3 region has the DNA TGTGCCAGCAGCCTAGACAGCCGTCCTAGTGAAAAACTGTTTTTT.

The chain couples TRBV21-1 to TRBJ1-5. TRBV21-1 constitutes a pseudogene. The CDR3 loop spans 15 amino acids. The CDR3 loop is CASSIGEDGNQPQHF. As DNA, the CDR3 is TGTGCCAGCAGCATCGGGGAGGATGGCAATCAGCCCCAGCATTTT.

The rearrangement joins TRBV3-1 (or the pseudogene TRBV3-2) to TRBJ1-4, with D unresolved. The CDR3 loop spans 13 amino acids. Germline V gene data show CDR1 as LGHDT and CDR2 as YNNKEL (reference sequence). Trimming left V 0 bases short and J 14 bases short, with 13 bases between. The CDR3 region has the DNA TGTGCCAGCAGCCAAGACGTAGGACGGAGGCTGTTTTTT. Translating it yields CASSQDVGRRLFF.

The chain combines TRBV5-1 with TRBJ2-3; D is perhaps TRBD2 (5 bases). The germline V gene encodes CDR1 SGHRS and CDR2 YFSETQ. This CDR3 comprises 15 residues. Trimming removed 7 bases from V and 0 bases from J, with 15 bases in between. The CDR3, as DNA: TGCGCCAGCCGTGGAGGAACCGCTAGCACAGATACGCAGTATTTT. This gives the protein CASRGGTASTDTQYF.

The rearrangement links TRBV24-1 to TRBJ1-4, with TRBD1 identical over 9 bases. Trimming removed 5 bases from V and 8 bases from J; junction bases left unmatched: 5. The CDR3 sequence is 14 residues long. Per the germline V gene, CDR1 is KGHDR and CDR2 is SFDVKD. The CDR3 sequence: CATSGGQGDEKLFF. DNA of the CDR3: TGTGCCACCAGTGGGGGACAGGGCGACGAAAAACTGTTTTTT.

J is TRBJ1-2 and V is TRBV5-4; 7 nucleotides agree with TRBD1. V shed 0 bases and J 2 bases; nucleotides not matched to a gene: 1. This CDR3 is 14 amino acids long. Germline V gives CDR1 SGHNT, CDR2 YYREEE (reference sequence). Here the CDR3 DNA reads TGTGCCAGCAGCTTGGCGGGACAGAACTATGGCTACACCTTC. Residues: CASSLAGQNYGYTF.

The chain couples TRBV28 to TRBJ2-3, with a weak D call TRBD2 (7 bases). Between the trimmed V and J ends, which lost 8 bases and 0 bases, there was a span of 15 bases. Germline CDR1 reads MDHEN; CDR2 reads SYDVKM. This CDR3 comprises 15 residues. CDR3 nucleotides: TGTGCCAGCCACCGCGGGGGCCCTAGCACAGATACGCAGTATTTT. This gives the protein CASHRGGPSTDTQYF.

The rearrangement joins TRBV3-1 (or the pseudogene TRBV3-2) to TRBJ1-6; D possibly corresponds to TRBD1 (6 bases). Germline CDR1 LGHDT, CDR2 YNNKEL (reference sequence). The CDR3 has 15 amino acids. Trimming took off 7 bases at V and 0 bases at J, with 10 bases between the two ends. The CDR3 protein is CASTQQGSYNSPLHF. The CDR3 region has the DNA TGTGCCAGCACTCAACAGGGCTCCTATAATTCACCCCTCCACTTT.

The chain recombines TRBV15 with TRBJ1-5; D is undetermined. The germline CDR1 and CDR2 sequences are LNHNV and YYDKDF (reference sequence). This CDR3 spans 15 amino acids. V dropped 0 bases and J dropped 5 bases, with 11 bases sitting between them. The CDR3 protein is CATSRDFSLDQPQHF. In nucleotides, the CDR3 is TGTGCCACCAGCAGAGATTTCTCTTTAGATCAGCCCCAGCATTTT. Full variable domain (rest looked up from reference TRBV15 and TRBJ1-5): DAMVIQNPRYQVTQFGKPVTLSCSQTLNHNVMYWYQQKSSQAPKLLFHYYDKDFNNEADTPDNFQSRRPNTSFCFLDIRSPGLGDTAMYLCATSRDFSLDQPQHFGDGTRLSIL.

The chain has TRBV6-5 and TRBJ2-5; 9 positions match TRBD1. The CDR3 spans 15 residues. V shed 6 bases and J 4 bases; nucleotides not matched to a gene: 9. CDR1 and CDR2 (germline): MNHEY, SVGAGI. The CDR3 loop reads CASRRAGTGRETQYF. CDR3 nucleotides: TGTGCCAGCAGACGAGCCGGGACAGGGCGAGAGACCCAGTACTTC.

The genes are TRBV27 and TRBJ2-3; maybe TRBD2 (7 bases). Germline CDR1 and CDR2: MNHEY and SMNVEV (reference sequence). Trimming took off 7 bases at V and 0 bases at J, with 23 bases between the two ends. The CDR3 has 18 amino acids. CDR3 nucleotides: TGTGCCAGCACCCGAGGGGGATTCGGGGGGCCCAGCACAGATACGCAGTATTTT. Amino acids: CASTRGGFGGPSTDTQYF.

The CDR3 loop reads CASSSLAGALDTQYF. The CDR3 DNA follows: TGTGCCAGCAGCTCTCTAGCGGGGGCCCTAGATACGCAGTATTTT. The chain has TRBV7-9 and TRBJ2-3; TRBD2 agrees at 10 bases. V shed 4 bases, J shed 5 bases, and the junction held 6 bases outside the gene matches. The CDR3 length is 15 residues. Germline-derived CDR1 and CDR2 are SEHNR and FQNEAQ (reference sequence).

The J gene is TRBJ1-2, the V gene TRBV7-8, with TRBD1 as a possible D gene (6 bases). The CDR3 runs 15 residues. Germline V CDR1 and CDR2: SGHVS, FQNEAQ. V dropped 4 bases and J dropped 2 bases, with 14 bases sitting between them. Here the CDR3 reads CASSSNRVTNYGYTF. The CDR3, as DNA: TGTGCCAGCAGCTCAAACAGGGTGACGAACTATGGCTACACCTTC.

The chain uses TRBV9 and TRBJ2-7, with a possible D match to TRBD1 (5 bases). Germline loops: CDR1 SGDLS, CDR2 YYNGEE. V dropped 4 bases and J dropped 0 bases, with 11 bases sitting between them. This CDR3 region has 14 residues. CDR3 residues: CASSPPGSSYEQYF. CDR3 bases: TGTGCCAGCAGCCCCCCAGGGTCCTCCTACGAGCAGTACTTC.

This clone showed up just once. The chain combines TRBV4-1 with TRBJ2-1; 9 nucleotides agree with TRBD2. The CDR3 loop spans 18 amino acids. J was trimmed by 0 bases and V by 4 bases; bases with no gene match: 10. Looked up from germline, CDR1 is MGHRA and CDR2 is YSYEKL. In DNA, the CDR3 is TGCGCCAGCAGCCGACCCGGGACTAGCCATACCTCCTACAATGAGCAGTTCTTC. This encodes CASSRPGTSHTSYNEQFF.

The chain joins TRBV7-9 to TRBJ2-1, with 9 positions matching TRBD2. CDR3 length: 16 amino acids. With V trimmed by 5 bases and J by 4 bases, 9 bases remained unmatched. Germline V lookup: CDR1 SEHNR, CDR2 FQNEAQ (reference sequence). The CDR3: CASSHFGSGGYNEQFF. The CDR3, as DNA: TGTGCCAGCAGCCACTTTGGTAGCGGGGGATACAATGAGCAGTTCTTC.

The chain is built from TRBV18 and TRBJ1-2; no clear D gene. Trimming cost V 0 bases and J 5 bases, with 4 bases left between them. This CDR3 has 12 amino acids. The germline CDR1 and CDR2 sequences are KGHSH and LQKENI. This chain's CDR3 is CASSPPGYGYTF. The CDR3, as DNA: TGTGCCAGCTCACCACCCGGGTATGGCTACACCTTC.

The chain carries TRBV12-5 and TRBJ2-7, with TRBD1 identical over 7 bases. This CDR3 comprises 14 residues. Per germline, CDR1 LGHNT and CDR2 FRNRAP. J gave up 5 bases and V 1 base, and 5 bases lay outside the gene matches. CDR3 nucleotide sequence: TGTGCTAGTGGTTTGGGACAGGGTTTAGACGAGCAGTACTTC. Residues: CASGLGQGLDEQYF.

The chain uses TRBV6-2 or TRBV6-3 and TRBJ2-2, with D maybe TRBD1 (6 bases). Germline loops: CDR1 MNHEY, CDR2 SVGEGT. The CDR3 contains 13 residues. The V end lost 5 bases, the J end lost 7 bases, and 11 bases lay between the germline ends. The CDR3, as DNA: TGTGCCAGCAGTCTACAGGGCCGCGGGGAGCTGTTTTTT. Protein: CASSLQGRGELFF.

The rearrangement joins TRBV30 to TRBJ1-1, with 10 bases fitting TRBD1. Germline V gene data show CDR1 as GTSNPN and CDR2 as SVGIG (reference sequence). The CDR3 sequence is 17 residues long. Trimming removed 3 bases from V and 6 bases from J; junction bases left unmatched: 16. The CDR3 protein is CAWSGPGQGNPRAEAFF. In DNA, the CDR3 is TGTGCCTGGAGCGGACCGGGACAGGGGAACCCGAGGGCTGAAGCTTTCTTT.

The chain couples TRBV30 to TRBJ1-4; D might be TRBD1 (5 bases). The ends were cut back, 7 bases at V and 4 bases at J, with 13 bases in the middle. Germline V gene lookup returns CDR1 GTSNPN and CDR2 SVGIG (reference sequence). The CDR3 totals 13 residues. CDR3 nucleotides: TGTGCCTCCCCGGACACCTTTAATGAAAAACTGTTTTTT. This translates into CASPDTFNEKLFF.

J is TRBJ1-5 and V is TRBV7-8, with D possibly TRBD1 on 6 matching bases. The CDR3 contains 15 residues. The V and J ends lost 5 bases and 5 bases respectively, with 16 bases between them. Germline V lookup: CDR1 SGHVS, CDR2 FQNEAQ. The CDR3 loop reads CASSPYREGYQPQHF. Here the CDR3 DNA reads TGTGCCAGCAGCCCATACAGGGAGGGGTATCAGCCCCAGCATTTT.

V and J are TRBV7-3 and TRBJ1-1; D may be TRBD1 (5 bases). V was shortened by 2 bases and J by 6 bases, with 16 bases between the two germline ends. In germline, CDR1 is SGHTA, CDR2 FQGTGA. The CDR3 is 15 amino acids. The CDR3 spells CASSLSTARGSEAFF. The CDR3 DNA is TGTGCCAGCAGCTTATCAACCGCAAGGGGCTCTGAAGCTTTCTTT.